This T cell receptor beta chain is from a study of vaccination effects on CD4 cells after COVID-19. Overall study: Following the second dose by a median of 72 days, the post-vaccine samples were obtained.

In regard to this clone: Its antigen is unknown.

Pools of viral peptides were used by the ViraFEST assay to expand antigen-specific CD4+ T cells ahead of sequencing. Following culture for ten to eleven days, CD4+ T cells were isolated. It was two doses of either the BNT162b2 or mRNA-1273 vaccine that participants received. Nucleocapsid antibodies stayed negative before and after vaccination, showing no earlier SARS-CoV-2 infection. Every well got a few million PBMC, which were grown with about 9.9 IU/ml IL-2 and about 10 ug/ml peptides. Each culture had half its medium swapped for IL-2 medium on days 3 and 7. V lost 3 bases to trimming and J lost 5 bases, with 14 bases between them. There are 14 residues in the CDR3. Germline CDR1 DFQATT, CDR2 SNEGSKA (reference sequence). Sequenced by immunoSEQ multiplex PCR; TCRdb stores in-frame clones only, minus some. This sample has 20,000 to 30,000 clones, with 69% found just once.

This chain uses TRBV20-1 with TRBJ2-1; D is possibly TRBD1 (5 bases). The sequence was obtained from a human donor who received a COVID-19 vaccine. The specimen was CD4+ T cells from PBMCs cultured with SARS-CoV-2 spike peptides, collected after COVID-19 vaccination. The CDR3 sequence: CSASTPGLDNEQFF. CDR3 in DNA: TGCAGTGCTAGTACCCCAGGGTTGGACAATGAGCAGTTCTTC.